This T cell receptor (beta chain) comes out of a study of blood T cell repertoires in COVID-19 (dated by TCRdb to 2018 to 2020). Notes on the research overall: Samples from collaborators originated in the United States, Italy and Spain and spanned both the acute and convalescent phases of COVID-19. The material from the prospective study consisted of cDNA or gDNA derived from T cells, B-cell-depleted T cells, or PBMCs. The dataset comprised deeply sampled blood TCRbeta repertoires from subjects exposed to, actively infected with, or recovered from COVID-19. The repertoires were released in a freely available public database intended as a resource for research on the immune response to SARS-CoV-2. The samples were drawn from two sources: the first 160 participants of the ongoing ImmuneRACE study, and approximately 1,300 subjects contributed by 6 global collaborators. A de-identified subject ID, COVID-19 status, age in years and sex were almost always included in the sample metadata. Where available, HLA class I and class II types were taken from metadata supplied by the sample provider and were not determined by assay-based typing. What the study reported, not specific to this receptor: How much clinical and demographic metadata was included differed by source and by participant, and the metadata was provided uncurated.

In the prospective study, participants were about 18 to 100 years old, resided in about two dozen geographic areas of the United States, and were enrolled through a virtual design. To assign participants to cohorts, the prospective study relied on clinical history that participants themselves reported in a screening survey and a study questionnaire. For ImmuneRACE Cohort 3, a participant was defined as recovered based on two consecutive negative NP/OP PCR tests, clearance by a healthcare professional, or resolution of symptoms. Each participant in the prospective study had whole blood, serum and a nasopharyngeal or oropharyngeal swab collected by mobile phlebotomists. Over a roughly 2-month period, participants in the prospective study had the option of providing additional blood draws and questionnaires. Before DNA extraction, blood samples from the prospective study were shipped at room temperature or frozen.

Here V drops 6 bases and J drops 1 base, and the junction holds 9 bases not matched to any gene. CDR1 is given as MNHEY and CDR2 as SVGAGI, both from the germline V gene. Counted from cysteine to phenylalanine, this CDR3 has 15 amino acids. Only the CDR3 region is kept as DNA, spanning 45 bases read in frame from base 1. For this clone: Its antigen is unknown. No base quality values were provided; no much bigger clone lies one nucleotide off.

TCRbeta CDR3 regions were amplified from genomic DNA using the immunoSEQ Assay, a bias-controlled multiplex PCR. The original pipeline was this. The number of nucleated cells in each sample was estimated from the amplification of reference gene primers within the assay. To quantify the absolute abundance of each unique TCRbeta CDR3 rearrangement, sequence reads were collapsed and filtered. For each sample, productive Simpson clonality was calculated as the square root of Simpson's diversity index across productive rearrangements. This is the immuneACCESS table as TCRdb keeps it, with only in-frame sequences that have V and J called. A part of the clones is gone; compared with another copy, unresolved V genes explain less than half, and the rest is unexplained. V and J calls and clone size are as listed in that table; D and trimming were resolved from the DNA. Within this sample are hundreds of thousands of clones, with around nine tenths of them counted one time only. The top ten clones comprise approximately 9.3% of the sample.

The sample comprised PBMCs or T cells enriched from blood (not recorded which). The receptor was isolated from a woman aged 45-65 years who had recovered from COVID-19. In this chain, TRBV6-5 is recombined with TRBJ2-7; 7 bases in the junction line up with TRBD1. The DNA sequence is TGTGCCAGCAGAAACCCGGGACAGAGATCCTACGAGCAGTACTTC. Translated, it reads CASRNPGQRSYEQYF.